This is a list of T cell receptor beta chains from one sample in a study of long-term antiretroviral therapy in people with HIV. Sequencing used immunoSEQ multiplex PCR; TCRdb keeps in-frame clones, though not all of them. This sample yields about 26,000 clones, of which about 88% are seen a single time; under 5.5% belongs to the top ten. This specimen consisted of unsorted PBMCs, obtained roughly 2.7 years after starting antiretroviral therapy. The source of these receptors is a man aged 40-50 years with HIV. Each CDR3 is given without its conserved first and last residue.

cdr3_aa: ASSLLTSGGTDTQY
j_call: TRBJ2-3
v_call: TRBV4-1

cdr3_aa: ASSLPAGINNEQF
j_call: TRBJ2-1
v_call: TRBV11-2

cdr3_aa: ASSPGGAVSGNTIY
j_call: TRBJ1-3
v_call: TRBV7-8

cdr3_aa: ASSLLAMGAKNIQY
j_call: TRBJ2-4
v_call: TRBV5-1

cdr3_aa: ASSLAGQNYGYT
j_call: TRBJ1-2
v_call: TRBV5-4

cdr3_aa: ASSQIQGSNQPQH
j_call: TRBJ1-5
v_call: TRBV4-2

cdr3_aa: ASSPHNSPLH
j_call: TRBJ1-6
v_call: TRBV19

cdr3_aa: ASSPRQGSNEKLF
j_call: TRBJ1-4
v_call: TRBV27

cdr3_aa: ASRAGEVTDTQY
j_call: TRBJ2-3
v_call: TRBV6-5

cdr3_aa: ASSSGQLYNEQF
j_call: TRBJ2-1
v_call: TRBV5-1

cdr3_aa: ASSSVFGGEQY
j_call: TRBJ2-7
v_call: TRBV6-6

cdr3_aa: ASKTAGYTDTQY
j_call: TRBJ2-3
v_call: TRBV5-4

cdr3_aa: ASSPGQGGTEAF
j_call: TRBJ1-1
v_call: TRBV28

cdr3_aa: ASSLIQFSYEQY
j_call: TRBJ2-7
v_call: TRBV5-8

cdr3_aa: ASSYSGGVDEQF
j_call: TRBJ2-1
v_call: TRBV2

cdr3_aa: ASGLLQGQNYGYT
j_call: TRBJ1-2
v_call: TRBV12-5

cdr3_aa: ASSLWGFGRRGRDEKLF
j_call: TRBJ1-4
v_call: TRBV7-2

cdr3_aa: ASSLGRQHEQY
j_call: TRBJ2-7
v_call: TRBV5-6

cdr3_aa: ASSVGHSSGNTIY
j_call: TRBJ1-3
v_call: TRBV9

cdr3_aa: ASGSLSGANYNEQF
j_call: TRBJ2-1
v_call: TRBV12-5

cdr3_aa: ASSVDQANYGYT
j_call: TRBJ1-2
v_call: TRBV9

cdr3_aa: ASSGRRTSGGPETQY
j_call: TRBJ2-5
v_call: TRBV5-4

cdr3_aa: ASSSWTGDTDTQY
j_call: TRBJ2-3
v_call: TRBV5-1

cdr3_aa: ASSYLAGHLYEKLF
j_call: TRBJ1-4
v_call: TRBV6-6

cdr3_aa: ASSEGTANTGELF
j_call: TRBJ2-2
v_call: TRBV25-1

cdr3_aa: ASSVAGGGWTGELF
j_call: TRBJ2-2
v_call: TRBV9

cdr3_aa: ASGGRGETQY
j_call: TRBJ2-5
v_call: TRBV6-5

cdr3_aa: ASSLATKGGNGELF
j_call: TRBJ2-2
v_call: TRBV7-6

cdr3_aa: ASSGDSRAYEQY
j_call: TRBJ2-7
v_call: TRBV28

cdr3_aa: SALKGNEQY
j_call: TRBJ2-7
v_call: TRBV20-1